This T cell receptor beta chain was observed in a study of OX40 agonist ivuxolimab in advanced cancers. General study findings and limits: Certain nonresponders additionally had low normalized T-cell clonal expansion.

CDR1 and CDR2 (germline): LNHDA, SQIVND (reference sequence). The CDR3 sequence is 14 residues long. Trimming stripped 0 bases from V and 6 bases from J, with 11 bases between. Details on this clone: The antigen remains unidentified.

Some clones are missing from TCRdb's copy, which holds only in-frame ones; the method was immunoSEQ multiplex PCR. The table lists under 90,000 clones, approximately 89% of them singletons. The chain has TRBV19 and TRBJ2-5; D gene unclear. The sample was CD4+ or CD8+ T cells sorted from blood, taken in a trial of the OX40 agonist ivuxolimab. This clonotype originated in an adult with an advanced solid tumor such as melanoma, head and neck, liver or kidney cancer. CDR3 region: CASSIDLAGQTQYF. CDR3 DNA sequence: TGTGCCAGTAGTATAGATTTAGCAGGCCAGACCCAGTACTTC.